The entry that follows covers one T cell receptor beta chain sequence. This clonotype was seen many times. There is no known antigen for this receptor. No base qualities exist here, and no much larger clone lies one base off it. The meaning of the sample's time point label: longitudinal time-point 3. Libraries from unsorted PBMCs were made from 2 million PBMCs kept in RNAlater at -80 degrees C until RNA extraction. Peripheral blood underwent Ficoll-Hypaque density gradient centrifugation to isolate PBMCs, which were then cryopreserved in liquid nitrogen. To synthesize cDNA, template-switch 5'RACE was performed with a primer carrying a 10-nucleotide random unique molecular identifier so that each TCR transcript was tagged. Every sequencing run yielded over 190 million TCR-beta sequences covering 15-18 subjects. Total RNA was extracted with the RNeasy kit. The KAPA Real-time Library Amplification kit was used to amplify TCR-beta VDJ regions with primers for the TCR constant region and the 5'RACE anchor. A first PCR added sample indexes and Illumina adaptors, after which a second PCR increased the library yield. After Ampure bead purification, the roughly 650 bp TCR product was size-selected on a 2% E-gel SizeSelection system. Before pooling, library quality was checked on a Bioanalyzer, concentration was measured with Qubit, and libraries were quantified with the Kapa Library Quantification kit. Libraries were sequenced paired-end 2 x 150 bp on an Illumina HiSeq 2500. To increase sequence diversity, about 24-32% phiX was spiked into each library pool. Under the source paper's analysis protocol: Quality-filtered reads were processed with the UMI-based MiGEC pipeline, and over 90% of raw TCR sequences were removed by the MiGEC pipeline during error correction. IMGT germline references were used for alignment of VDJ genes, and clonotypes were defined by a unique CDR3 amino acid sequence together with V-J genes. Clonal expansion, Shannon diversity and CDR3 relatedness were evaluated with VDJtools (CalcPairwiseDistances, ClusterSamples), while phylogenetic trees were built in CLCbio workbench. A clone was classed as expanded if it had 8 or more unique UMIs, a cutoff based on coefficient-of-variation modelling across technical triplicates. TCRdb trimmed the raw reads at Q25, called clones with MiXCR and kept productive beta chains. Each CDR3 protein appears once, grouped with its most common genes and DNA. The V and J calls follow TCRdb's processing rather than the paper's. This sample is represented by under 130,000 distinct CDR3 sequences; 10% to 14% of them were singletons. Clones ranked in the top ten supply under 3.5% of the sample.

This record comes from a study of neurological immune-mediated disorders (dated by TCRdb to the late 2010s). A note on the overall study: The study compared peripheral blood TCR-beta repertoires of HTLV-I-associated myelopathy (HAM/TSP) patients, multiple sclerosis patients and healthy controls using UMI-based sequencing. Alongside PBMC samples, the set of 80 to 130 TCR-beta libraries contained longitudinal samples, technical triplicates, and paired CD4+ and CD8+ T-cell subsets that had been sorted. Longitudinal HAM/TSP and healthy donors were sampled at 3 time-points each (about 3-40 month intervals). The cohort included roughly 71 subjects: about 15 with HAM/TSP, about 34 with multiple sclerosis, and around 20 healthy controls. The paper as a whole reports these results and caveats: TCR clonal expansion was highest in HAM/TSP patients and lowest in MS patients, with MS patients falling below even healthy controls. Across subjects, expanded clones never shared an identical CDR3 amino acid sequence, which suggests that the TCR-beta repertoires in every group were private.

There are 15 amino acids in the CDR3, from cysteine to phenylalanine inclusive. Only the CDR3 part of the read is kept: 45 bases, read in frame from the first base. V and J lose 0 bases and 4 bases, and a span of 13 bases separates them. CDR1 and CDR2, per the germline V gene, are SGHRS and YFSETQ. The chain is assembled from TRBV5-1 and TRBJ1-1, with a weak D call of TRBD1 (5 bases match). The clonotype originates from a female donor with HTLV-1-associated myelopathy (HAM/TSP). Sequenced sample: PBMCs. The bases are TGCGCCAGCAGCTTGGAGGGCCTCGGGGGCACTGAAGCTTTCTTT. This encodes CASSLEGLGGTEAFF.